Shown below are 21 T cell receptor beta chains from a single sample sequenced in a study of OX40 agonist ivuxolimab in advanced cancers. The table came from immunoSEQ multiplex PCR; TCRdb's copy has only in-frame clones and leaves some out. The data contain roughly 83,000 clones, roughly 89% of them singletons. This material consisted of CD4+ or CD8+ T cells sorted from blood, taken in a trial of the OX40 agonist ivuxolimab. The receptors were sampled from an adult with an advanced solid tumor such as melanoma, head and neck, liver or kidney cancer.

This clone was detected only a few times. The chain is built from TRBV6-5 and TRBJ1-5, with 7 bases aligning to TRBD1. The CDR3 is 13 amino acids. V lost 6 bases to trimming and J lost 4 bases; unmatched junction nucleotides: 3. Germline V lookup: CDR1 MNHEY, CDR2 SVGAGI. The CDR3 is CASRRDSNQPQHF. CDR3 nucleotide sequence: TGTGCCAGCAGGAGGGACAGTAATCAGCCCCAGCATTTT.

V gene TRBV30 combines with J gene TRBJ2-3; 7 bases fit TRBD2. Germline lookup yields CDR1 GTSNPN and CDR2 SVGIG (reference sequence). CDR3 length: 14 residues. The trim removed 2 bases at V and 2 bases at J, leaving 4 bases unmatched. The CDR3 spells CAWSWGGITDTQYF. The CDR3 nucleotides read TGTGCCTGGAGTTGGGGGGGAATCACAGATACGCAGTATTTT.

V usage is TRBV6-6 and J usage is TRBJ1-2; 7 nucleotides agree with TRBD1. The CDR3 runs 13 residues. V shed 8 bases, J shed 2 bases, and the junction held 5 bases outside the gene matches. The germline V gene has CDR1 MNHNY and CDR2 SVGAGI (reference sequence). CDR3 in DNA: TGTGCCAGCCACCCGACAGGGAACTATGGCTACACCTTC. Translation gives CASHPTGNYGYTF.

The chain is built from TRBV9 and TRBJ1-1, with D unclear. From germline, CDR1 is SGDLS and CDR2 YYNGEE. This CDR3 has 13 residues. With 0 bases removed from V and 1 base from J, the gap between germline ends came to 4 bases. The CDR3 protein is CASSVVQNTEAFF. CDR3 in DNA: TGTGCCAGCAGCGTAGTTCAGAACACTGAAGCTTTCTTT.

This clone was found once. The chain joins TRBV5-5 to TRBJ1-5; 10 bases map to TRBD1. From germline, CDR1 is SGHKS and CDR2 YYEKEE (reference sequence). V gave up 0 bases and J gave up 8 bases; unmatched junction bases: 14. The CDR3 covers 18 residues. The CDR3 nucleotides read TGTGCCAGCAGCTTGGCGGACGGATGGGACAGGGGATGGGAGCCCCAGCATTTT. It is translated as CASSLADGWDRGWEPQHF.

The chain is built from TRBV27 and TRBJ2-1, with D maybe TRBD2 (6 bases). The CDR3 is 12 amino acids. With 7 bases removed from V and 7 bases from J, the gap between germline ends came to 11 bases. CDR1 and CDR2 (germline): MNHEY, SMNVEV (reference sequence). CDR3 sequence (DNA): TGTGCCAGCAAAAGACTAGGGAATGAGCAGTTCTTC. Amino acid sequence: CASKRLGNEQFF.

The DNA of the CDR3 is TGTGCCAGCAGCGCACTTCCTTCGGGGGCCTACAATGAGCAGTTCTTC. This codes for CASSALPSGAYNEQFF. The rearrangement uses TRBV7-9 and TRBJ2-1; perhaps TRBD2 as D (6 bases). V was trimmed by 5 bases and J by 2 bases, leaving 16 bases between them. The germline CDR1 and CDR2 sequences are SEHNR and FQNEAQ (reference sequence). This CDR3 region has 16 residues.

Of note for this clone: Mismatch with germline at one junction end may stem from a read error. The chain recombines TRBV11-2 with TRBJ2-4; D unresolved. CDR1 is SGHAT, CDR2 FQNNGV, per germline. CDR3 length equals 12 residues. This chain's CDR3 is CASSLTGPAVHF. The CDR3 DNA sequence: TGTGCCAGCAGCCTAACTGGGCCAGCTGTACACTTC.

V and J are TRBV4-2 and TRBJ1-1; 7 nucleotides line up with TRBD1. J lost 3 bases, V lost 4 bases, and 5 bases had no gene match. The germline gives CDR1 LGHNA, CDR2 YNFKEQ. CDR3 length equals 14 residues. CDR3 residues: CASSPRGLYTEAFF. The CDR3 DNA reads TGTGCCAGCAGCCCTAGGGGGCTGTACACTGAAGCTTTCTTT.

This chain joins TRBV19 and TRBJ1-1; tentatively, D is TRBD1 (5 bases). The CDR3 spans 15 residues. The ends were cut back, 7 bases at V and 2 bases at J, with 17 bases in the middle. Germline CDR1 LNHDA, CDR2 SQIVND (reference sequence). The CDR3: CASTPRQTENTEAFF. In nucleotides, the CDR3 is TGTGCCAGTACCCCAAGACAGACAGAAAACACTGAAGCTTTCTTT. Drawing the rest from reference TRBV19 and TRBJ1-1, the complete variable domain is DGGITQSPKYLFRKEGQNVTLSCEQNLNHDAMYWYRQDPGQGLRLIYYSQIVNDFQKGDIAEGYSVSREKKESFPLTVTSAQKNPTAFYLCASTPRQTENTEAFFGQGTRLTVV.

This rearrangement joins TRBV27 to TRBJ1-3; D is ambiguous. The CDR3 extends over 13 amino acids. The V and J ends lost 5 bases and 4 bases respectively, with 9 bases between them. CDR1 and CDR2 from the germline V gene are MNHEY and SMNVEV (reference sequence). Here the CDR3 reads CASSPLLGNTIYF. CDR3 DNA: TGTGCCAGCAGTCCCCTCTTAGGAAACACCATATATTTT.

The rearrangement links TRBV7-3 to TRBJ2-2; D gene ambiguous. V lost 4 bases and J lost 1, with 7 bases in between. The CDR3 sequence is 14 residues long. CDR1 SGHTA and CDR2 FQGTGA come from the germline V gene. The CDR3 bases are TGTGCCAGCAGCTCTCCGGAGAACACCGGGGAGCTGTTTTTT. It is translated as CASSSPENTGELFF.

The CDR3 spells CASSTDTQYF. DNA of the CDR3: TGTGCCTCAAGCACAGATACGCAGTATTTT. The V gene is TRBV30, the J gene TRBJ2-3; D is unresolved. V lost 7 bases to trimming and J lost 0 bases, with 2 bases between them. From germline, CDR1 is GTSNPN and CDR2 SVGIG (reference sequence). The CDR3 runs 10 residues.

V is TRBV4-3 and J is TRBJ1-3; possibly TRBD1 for D (5 bases). CDR1 and CDR2 from the germline V gene are LGHNA and YSLEER. V was pared by 1 base and J by 4 bases, with 17 bases between. This CDR3 contains 17 residues. The CDR3 region has the DNA TGCGCCAGCAGCCAAGGGGTTATTGCAGGGCCAGGAAACACCATATATTTT. Translated, it gives CASSQGVIAGPGNTIYF.

The chain uses TRBV27 and TRBJ1-1; a weak D match, TRBD1 (6 bases). V lost 7 bases and J lost 3, with 24 bases in between. The CDR3 is 17 amino acids. The germline gives CDR1 MNHEY, CDR2 SMNVEV (reference sequence). This CDR3 is CASILRGGGAWDTEAFF. CDR3 sequence (DNA): TGTGCCAGCATCTTAAGGGGAGGGGGGGCGTGGGACACTGAAGCTTTCTTT.

This sequence joins TRBV7-3 and TRBJ2-7; 7 nucleotides match TRBD1. V lost 5 bases and J lost 3; bases outside the gene matches: 7. The germline V gene has CDR1 SGHTA and CDR2 FQGTGA. The CDR3 runs 14 residues. CDR3: CASSLGTAVYEQYF. CDR3 bases: TGTGCCAGCAGCCTAGGGACAGCTGTCTACGAGCAGTACTTC.

The genes are TRBV28 and TRBJ1-6; weak D call: TRBD1 (5 bases). V was trimmed by 3 bases and J by 0 bases, leaving 15 bases between them. Germline V gene data show CDR1 as MDHEN and CDR2 as SYDVKM. This CDR3 has 18 residues. In nucleotides, the CDR3 is TGTGCCAGCAGTTTGATCAGAGGGGCACGCTCCTATAATTCACCCCTCCACTTT. As protein: CASSLIRGARSYNSPLHF.

J is TRBJ2-2 and V is TRBV28; D may be TRBD2 (5 bases). The ends were cut back, 3 bases at V and 9 bases at J, with 8 bases in the middle. The CDR3 totals 12 residues. Germline V lookup: CDR1 MDHEN, CDR2 SYDVKM. CDR3 sequence: CASSFPGRELFF. CDR3 sequence (DNA): TGTGCCAGCAGTTTTCCGGGGAGGGAGCTGTTTTTT.

The rearrangement joins TRBV11-3 to TRBJ2-1; D unclear. This CDR3 comprises 15 residues. The V end lost 1 base, the J end lost 8 bases, and 15 bases lay between the germline ends. Germline V gene lookup returns CDR1 SGHNT and CDR2 YENEEA. The chain's CDR3 is CASSLGSGWLYEQFF. The CDR3 DNA sequence: TGTGCCAGCAGCTTAGGGTCCGGGTGGCTCTATGAGCAGTTCTTC.

This chain uses TRBV19 with TRBJ1-2; no firm D call. Between the trimmed V and J ends, which lost 3 bases and 4 bases, there was a span of 9 bases. The CDR3 is made up of 13 amino acids. Germline CDR1 and CDR2: LNHDA and SQIVND (reference sequence). The CDR3 protein is CASSMELLYGYTF. The CDR3 DNA reads TGTGCCAGTAGTATGGAACTGCTCTATGGCTACACCTTC. Combining the CDR3 with reference TRBV19 and TRBJ1-2 gives the whole variable domain DGGITQSPKYLFRKEGQNVTLSCEQNLNHDAMYWYRQDPGQGLRLIYYSQIVNDFQKGDIAEGYSVSREKKESFPLTVTSAQKNPTAFYLCASSMELLYGYTFGSGTRLTVV.

V usage is TRBV10-1 and J usage is TRBJ2-1, with D possibly being TRBD1 (6 bases). In germline, CDR1 is WNHNN, CDR2 SYGVQD (reference sequence). The ends were cut back, 7 bases at V and 5 bases at J, with 15 bases in the middle. The CDR3 runs 14 residues. The CDR3 sequence: CASTPPGQNNEQFF. CDR3 DNA: TGCGCCAGCACCCCCCCGGGACAAAACAATGAGCAGTTCTTC.